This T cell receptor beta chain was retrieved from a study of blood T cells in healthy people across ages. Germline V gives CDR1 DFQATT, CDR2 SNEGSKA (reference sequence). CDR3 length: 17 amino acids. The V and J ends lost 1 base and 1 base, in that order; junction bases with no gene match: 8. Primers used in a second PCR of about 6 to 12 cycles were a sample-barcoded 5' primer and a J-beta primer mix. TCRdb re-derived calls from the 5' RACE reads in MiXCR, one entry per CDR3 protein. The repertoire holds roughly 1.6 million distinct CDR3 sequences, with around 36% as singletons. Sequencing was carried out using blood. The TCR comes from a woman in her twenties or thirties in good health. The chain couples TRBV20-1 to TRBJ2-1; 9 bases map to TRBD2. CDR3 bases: TGCAGTGCTAGAGTTCGCGGGGGGGCGAAATCCTACAATGAGCAGTTCTTC. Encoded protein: CSARVRGGAKSYNEQFF.